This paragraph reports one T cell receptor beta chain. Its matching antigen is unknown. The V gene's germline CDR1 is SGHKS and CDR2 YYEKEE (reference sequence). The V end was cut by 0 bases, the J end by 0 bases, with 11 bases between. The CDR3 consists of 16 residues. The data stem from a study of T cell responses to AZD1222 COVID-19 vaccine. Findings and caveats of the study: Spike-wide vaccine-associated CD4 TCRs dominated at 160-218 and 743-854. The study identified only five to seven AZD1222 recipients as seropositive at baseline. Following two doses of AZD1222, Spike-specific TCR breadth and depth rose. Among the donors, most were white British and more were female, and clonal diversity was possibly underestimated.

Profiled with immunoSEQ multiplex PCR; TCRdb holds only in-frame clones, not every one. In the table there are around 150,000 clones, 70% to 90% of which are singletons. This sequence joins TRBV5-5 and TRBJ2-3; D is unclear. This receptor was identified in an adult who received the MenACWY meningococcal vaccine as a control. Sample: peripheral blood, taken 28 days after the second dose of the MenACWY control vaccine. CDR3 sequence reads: CASSLARLDSTDTQYF. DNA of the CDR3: TGTGCCAGCAGCTTGGCGAGGTTGGACAGCACAGATACGCAGTATTTT.